This passage covers 16 T cell receptor beta chains from one sample sequenced in a study of blood T cell repertoires in COVID-19. Measured with immunoSEQ multiplex PCR; TCRdb has only the in-frame clones, and not every one. Seen here are about 140,000 clones, around 87% observed once, and the top ten hold less than 6.5%. Sequencing was performed on peripheral blood. The origin of the receptors is a human donor in a cohort sampled during active COVID-19.

The chain employs TRBV11-2 and TRBJ1-5; D is perhaps TRBD1 (5 bases). Looked up from germline, CDR1 is SGHAT and CDR2 is FQNNGV. The CDR3 covers 15 residues. V was pared by 4 bases and J by 0 bases, with 10 bases between. The DNA of the CDR3 is TGTGCCAGCAGCTCCGACAGATATAGCAATCAGCCCCAGCATTTT. Translating gives CASSSDRYSNQPQHF.

The rearrangement joins TRBV7-9 to TRBJ2-5; TRBD1 matches at 9 bases. CDR1 is SEHNR and CDR2 is FQNEAQ in the germline V gene (reference sequence). With 6 bases clipped from V and 3 bases from J, the junction kept 2 bases outside the gene matches. CDR3 size: 13 residues. CDR3 sequence (DNA): TGTGCCAGCAGAACAGGGGGCGAAGAGACCCAGTACTTC. This encodes CASRTGGEETQYF.

The chain is built from TRBV7-9 and TRBJ1-2; D remains ambiguous. From germline, CDR1 is SEHNR and CDR2 FQNEAQ (reference sequence). There are 14 residues in the CDR3. Trimming removed 5 bases from V and 4 bases from J, with 14 bases in between. DNA for the CDR3: TGTGCCAGCAGCCTGTCTGAGTATATCTATGGCTACACCTTC. The encoded protein is CASSLSEYIYGYTF.

The rearrangement joins TRBV5-6 to TRBJ2-7; 9 nucleotides match TRBD1. There are 16 residues in the CDR3. Looked up from germline, CDR1 is SGHDT and CDR2 is YYEEEE. The J segment lost 1 base and the V segment lost 4 bases, leaving 9 bases of the junction unmatched. DNA of the CDR3: TGTGCCAGCAGCATTTTCGGACAGGGGATTTCCTACGAGCAGTACTTC. Its protein is CASSIFGQGISYEQYF.

The rearrangement uses TRBV28 and TRBJ1-2; 9 positions agree with TRBD1. Germline V gene lookup returns CDR1 MDHEN and CDR2 SYDVKM. V lost 2 bases, J lost 2 bases, and 15 bases stayed unmatched. The CDR3 consists of 19 residues. The CDR3 sequence: CASSLLLGIGQGKNYGYTF. CDR3 sequence (DNA): TGTGCCAGCAGTTTACTATTAGGGATAGGACAGGGGAAGAACTATGGCTACACCTTC.

The sample holds one count of this clone. The chain uses TRBV7-2 and TRBJ2-1; possibly TRBD2 for D (6 bases). CDR1 and CDR2 from the germline V gene are SGHTA and FQGNSA. V dropped 4 bases and J dropped 9 bases, with 16 bases sitting between them. The CDR3 is made up of 14 amino acids. CDR3 nucleotides: TGTGCCAGCAGCTCCGGGACTCGCCCCGGTGAGCAGTTCTTC. This encodes CASSSGTRPGEQFF.

The genes are TRBV10-3 and TRBJ2-7; TRBD2 is a possible D gene (5 bases). This CDR3 is built from 15 residues. Germline CDR1 and CDR2: ENHRY and SYGVKD. The V and J ends lost 3 bases and 7 bases respectively, with 19 bases between them. CDR3 sequence: CAISEQRYGEREQYF. DNA of the CDR3: TGTGCCATCAGTGAACAGAGGTACGGGGAGCGGGAGCAGTACTTC.

This clone was seen a few times. This rearrangement joins TRBV18 to TRBJ2-7; 12 bases are a match to TRBD2. The germline V gene has CDR1 KGHSH and CDR2 LQKENI. Losses at the gene ends were 2 bases for V and 0 bases for J; bases not matched to a gene: 5. The CDR3 spans 17 residues. The CDR3 loop is CASSPGLAGGPSYEQYF. The CDR3 region has the DNA TGTGCCAGCTCACCAGGGCTAGCGGGGGGGCCCTCCTACGAGCAGTACTTC.

This rearrangement joins TRBV6-6 to TRBJ1-3; TRBD1 matches 7 bases. V trimming: 2 bases; J trimming: 2 bases; junction bases outside the gene matches: 6. The CDR3 is 16 amino acids. Germline V gives CDR1 MNHNY, CDR2 SVGAGI (reference sequence). The CDR3 reads CASSYDTGEAGNTIYF. The CDR3 DNA follows: TGTGCCAGCAGTTACGACACAGGGGAGGCTGGAAACACCATATATTTT.

This clone showed up many times. This rearrangement joins TRBV21-1 to TRBJ1-6; the table's D gene call, TRBD1, was not cross checked with the DNA. TRBV21-1 is termed a pseudogene. This CDR3 contains 15 residues. In DNA, the CDR3 is TGTGCCAGCAGCAAGAAATACAGGGGAAACTCACCCCTCCACTTT. As protein: CASSKKYRGNSPLHF.

This clone has only one observation. This chain joins TRBV28 and TRBJ1-1; D is unclear. The ends were cut back, 6 bases at V and 0 bases at J, with 14 bases in the middle. Germline V gives CDR1 MDHEN, CDR2 SYDVKM. This CDR3 is 15 amino acids long. CDR3 protein: CASRTSGRLNTEAFF. The CDR3 DNA follows: TGTGCCAGCAGGACCTCAGGCAGGCTGAACACTGAAGCTTTCTTT.

CDR3 loop: CAWSDRTGIQPQHF. In DNA, the CDR3 is TGTGCCTGGAGTGACAGGACAGGGATTCAGCCCCAGCATTTT. The genes are TRBV30 and TRBJ1-5; 8 nucleotides align to TRBD1. With V trimmed by 1 base and J by 6 bases, 5 bases remained unmatched. The CDR3 is 14 amino acids. Germline CDR1 is GTSNPN and CDR2 is SVGIG (reference sequence).

This clone was seen more than once but under ten times. This chain joins TRBV7-2 and TRBJ2-2; 13 bases are a match to TRBD2. The trim removed 1 base at V and 4 bases at J, leaving 9 bases unmatched. This CDR3 is built from 19 residues. Per germline, CDR1 SGHTA and CDR2 FQGNSA. The CDR3 here is CASSLGSRLAGGSTGELFF. CDR3 bases: TGTGCCAGCAGCTTAGGTTCGAGACTAGCGGGGGGCTCCACCGGGGAGCTGTTTTTT.

The chain is built from TRBV6-6 and TRBJ2-1; TRBD2 matches 11 bases. The CDR3 sequence is 15 residues long. The germline gives CDR1 MNHNY, CDR2 SVGAGI (reference sequence). The J segment lost 7 bases and the V segment lost 7 bases, leaving 9 bases of the junction unmatched. CDR3 region: CASTLSGRARNEQFF. The CDR3 region has the DNA TGTGCCAGCACCCTTAGCGGGAGGGCCAGAAATGAGCAGTTCTTC.

This chain links TRBV30 with TRBJ1-1, with 7 bases identical to TRBD1. This CDR3 region has 14 residues. J was trimmed by 7 bases and V by 1 base; bases with no gene match: 9. Per germline, CDR1 GTSNPN and CDR2 SVGIG (reference sequence). The CDR3 loop reads CAWSGYRGWSEAFF. The CDR3 bases are TGTGCCTGGAGTGGGTACAGGGGATGGAGTGAAGCTTTCTTT.

In this sample, this clone turned up a few times. The chain joins TRBV3-1 (or the pseudogene TRBV3-2) to TRBJ1-1; D gene ambiguous. CDR3 length: 12 amino acids. Deletions cut 4 bases from V and 11 bases from J, with 14 bases between. The V gene's germline CDR1 is LGHDT and CDR2 YNNKEL (reference sequence). This CDR3 is CASSPQRGDAFF. CDR3 nucleotide sequence: TGTGCCAGCAGCCCTCAACGAGGAGACGCTTTCTTT.